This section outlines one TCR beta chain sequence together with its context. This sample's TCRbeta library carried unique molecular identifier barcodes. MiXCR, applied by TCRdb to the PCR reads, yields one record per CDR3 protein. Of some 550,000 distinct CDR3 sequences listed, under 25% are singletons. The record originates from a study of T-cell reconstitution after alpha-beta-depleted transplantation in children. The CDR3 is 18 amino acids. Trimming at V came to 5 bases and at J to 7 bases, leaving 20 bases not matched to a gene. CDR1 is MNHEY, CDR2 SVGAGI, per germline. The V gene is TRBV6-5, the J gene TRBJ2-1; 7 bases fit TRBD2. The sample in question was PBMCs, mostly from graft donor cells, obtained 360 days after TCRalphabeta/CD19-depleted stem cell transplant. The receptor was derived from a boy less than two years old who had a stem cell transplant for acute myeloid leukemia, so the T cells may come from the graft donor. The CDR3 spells CASSPRPGLRTGWNEQFF. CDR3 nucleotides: TGTGCCAGCAGTCCCCGCCCGGGACTACGGACGGGGTGGAATGAGCAGTTCTTC.